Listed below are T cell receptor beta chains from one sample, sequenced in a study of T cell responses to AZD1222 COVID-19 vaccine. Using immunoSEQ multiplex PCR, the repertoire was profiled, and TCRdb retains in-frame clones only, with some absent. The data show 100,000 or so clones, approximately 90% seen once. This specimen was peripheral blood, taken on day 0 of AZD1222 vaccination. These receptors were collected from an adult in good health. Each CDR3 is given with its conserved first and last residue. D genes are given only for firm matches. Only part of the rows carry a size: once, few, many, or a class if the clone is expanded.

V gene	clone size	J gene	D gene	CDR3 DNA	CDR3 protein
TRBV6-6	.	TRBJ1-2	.	TGTGCCAGCAGTTACTCCCGGGACTATTATGGCTACACCTTC	CASSYSRDYYGYTF
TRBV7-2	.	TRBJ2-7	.	TGTGCCAGCAGGCCCGGGCCCTACGAGCAGTACTTC	CASRPGPYEQYF
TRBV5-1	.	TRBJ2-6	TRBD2	TGCGCCAGCAGCAGGGCTCACCTCACGGGAGGAGGGGCCAACGTCCTGACTTTC	CASSRAHLTGGGANVLTF
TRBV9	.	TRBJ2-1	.	TGTGCCAGCAGCGTAGATCGGTACAATGAGCAGTTCTTC	CASSVDRYNEQFF
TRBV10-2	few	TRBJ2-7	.	TGCGCCAGCAGTGAGGCTCCTTCCTACGAGCAGTACTTC	CASSEAPSYEQYF
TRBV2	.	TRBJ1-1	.	TGTGCCAGCAGTGAAGCAGAGCGAATGAACACTGAAGCTTTCTTT	CASSEAERMNTEAFF
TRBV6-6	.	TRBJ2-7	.	TGTGCCAGCACTCGGGGTGAGGTGAAAGAGCAGTACTTC	CASTRGEVKEQYF
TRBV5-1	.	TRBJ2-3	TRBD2	TGCGCCAGCACGGGACTAGCGGGAGATACGCAGTATTTT	CASTGLAGDTQYF
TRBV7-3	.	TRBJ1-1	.	TGTGCCAGCAGCCCGATGGGACGGAGCCTGAACACTGAAGCTTTCTTT	CASSPMGRSLNTEAFF
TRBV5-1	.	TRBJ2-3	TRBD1	TGCGCCAGCAGAAAGACAGGGGGCCGGGGAGATACGCAGTATTTT	CASRKTGGRGDTQYF
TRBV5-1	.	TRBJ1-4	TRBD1	TGCGCCAGCAGCTTGGGTAGGGGGCGAAATAATGAAAAACTGTTTTTT	CASSLGRGRNNEKLFF
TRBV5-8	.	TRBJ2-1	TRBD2	TGTGCCAGCATGGGACTAGCGGGGCTTACTGAGCAGTTCTTC	CASMGLAGLTEQFF
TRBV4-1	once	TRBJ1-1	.	TGCGCCGTCGGGGAGAACACTGAAGCTTTCTTT	CAVGENTEAFF
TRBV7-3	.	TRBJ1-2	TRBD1	TGTGCCAGCAGCCTGGGGGGACAGGGGAACTATGGCTACACCTTC	CASSLGGQGNYGYTF
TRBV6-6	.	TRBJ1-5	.	TGTGCCACAGACAGTCTATATAGCAATCAGCCCCAGCATTTT	CATDSLYSNQPQHF
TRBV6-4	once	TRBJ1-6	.	TGTGCCAGCAGTGACTCGATAGGTTCACCCCTCCACTTT	CASSDSIGSPLHF
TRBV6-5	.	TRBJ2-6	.	TGTGCCAGCAACCCCCTTACTGGGGCCAACGTCCTGACTTTC	CASNPLTGANVLTF
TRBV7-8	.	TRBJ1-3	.	TGTGCCAGCAGCTTTCTGCAGGGAAACACCATATATTTT	CASSFLQGNTIYF
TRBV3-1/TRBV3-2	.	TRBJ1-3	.	TGTGCCAGCAGCCCGGGCGGAAGCGGAAACACCATATATTTT	CASSPGGSGNTIYF
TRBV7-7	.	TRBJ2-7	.	TGTGCCAGCAGCTTAAGCCGCTCCTACGAGCAGTACTTC	CASSLSRSYEQYF
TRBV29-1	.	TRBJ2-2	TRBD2	TGCAGCGTTGGACCTAGCGGGAGCTCTACCGGGGAGCTGTTTTTT	CSVGPSGSSTGELFF
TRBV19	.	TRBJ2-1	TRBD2	TGTGCCAGTAGTATAGATCTGTCCCGTCCCAGCGGGAGGGCCCGTGAGCAGTTCTTC	CASSIDLSRPSGRAREQFF
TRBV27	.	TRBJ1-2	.	TGTGCCAGCAGTCCCCTCACTGTTAACTATGGCTACACCTTC	CASSPLTVNYGYTF
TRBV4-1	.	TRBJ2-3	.	TGCGCCAGCAGCCAAGATGGGGCGGGAAGGGTCACAGATACGCAGTATTTT	CASSQDGAGRVTDTQYF
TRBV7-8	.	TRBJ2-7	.	TGTGCCAGCAGCTTAGGTGAGGGATACGAGCAGTACTTC	CASSLGEGYEQYF
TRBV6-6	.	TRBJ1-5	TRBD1	TGTGCCAGCACCCTACAGGGGAAAGCCAATCAGCCCCAGCATTTT	CASTLQGKANQPQHF
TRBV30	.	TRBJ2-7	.	TGTGCCTGTAAGCCGGGACGGCGTGCCGAGCAGTACTTC	CACKPGRRAEQYF
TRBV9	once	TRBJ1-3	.	TGTGCCAGCAGCGTAGGGGGCGATGGAAACACCATATATTTT	CASSVGGDGNTIYF
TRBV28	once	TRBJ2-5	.	TGTGCCAGCAGTTTGGGCACAGGGCGGGAGACCCAGTACTTC	CASSLGTGRETQYF
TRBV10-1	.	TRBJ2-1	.	TGCGCCAGCAGTGATTTCACTACGGATGAGCAGTTCTTC	CASSDFTTDEQFF
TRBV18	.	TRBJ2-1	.	TGTGCCAGCTCGCCCGGGTCCCTTCAAGGGCAGTTCTTC	CASSPGSLQGQFF
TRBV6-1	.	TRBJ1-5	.	TGTGCCAGCAGTGAAACCCAGGGATATCAGCCCCAGCATTTT	CASSETQGYQPQHF